The rows below give T cell receptor beta chains drawn from one sample of a study of blood T cells in healthy people across ages. Via MiXCR, TCRdb re-called the 5' RACE reads, giving one row per CDR3 protein. The data show fewer than 800,000 distinct CDR3 sequences, with 32% seen just once and 15% to 17% held by the top ten. Sequencing was carried out using blood. These receptors originate from an elderly woman in good health. Both conserved end residues are trimmed from each CDR3. Clone size is given for some rows only: seen once, a few or many times, or a class if the clone is expanded.

V: TRBV7-2
size: few
J: TRBJ1-6
CDR3: ASSSGQGRGSPLH

V: TRBV21-1
size: NA
J: TRBJ2-3
CDR3: ASSKGTVATDTQY

V: TRBV4-2
size: many
J: TRBJ1-4
CDR3: ASSQFLGQGGEKLF

V: TRBV25-1
size: NA
J: TRBJ2-5
CDR3: ASRQGGGGGIQETQY

V: TRBV18
size: few
J: TRBJ1-6
CDR3: ASSPGPENSPLH

V: TRBV5-1
size: many
J: TRBJ2-7
CDR3: ASSPPRTGMNVTYEQY

V: TRBV3-1
size: many
J: TRBJ2-5
CDR3: ASSQGDRGRFETQY

V: TRBV2
size: NA
J: TRBJ2-7
CDR3: ASCRDRGIGEQY

V: TRBV18
size: many
J: TRBJ2-7
CDR3: ASSPRDRRPYEQY

V: TRBV7-7
size: NA
J: TRBJ2-2
CDR3: ASSSSWQGAVTGELF

V: TRBV9
size: many
J: TRBJ2-7
CDR3: ASSAGGGTGIDEQY

V: TRBV5-1
size: NA
J: TRBJ2-2
CDR3: ASSSGSGGNSGELF

V: TRBV7-7
size: few
J: TRBJ1-4
CDR3: ASSLGPGPKNEKLF

V: TRBV9
size: NA
J: TRBJ1-2
CDR3: AGPGFRDRGQPNYGYT

V: TRBV11-2
size: few
J: NA
CDR3: ASSRWHFEQY

V: TRBV7-2
size: many
J: TRBJ2-3
CDR3: ASSQGQGYTDTQY

V: TRBV30
size: many
J: TRBJ1-2
CDR3: AWSGTGYGYT

V: TRBV5-1
size: many
J: TRBJ2-5
CDR3: ASSFRYQETQY

V: TRBV12-3/TRBV12-4
size: NA
J: TRBJ1-2
CDR3: ASSLEFSTANYGYT

V: TRBV6-1
size: NA
J: TRBJ1-5
CDR3: ASTVAGQGFGPQH

V: TRBV4-1
size: NA
J: TRBJ1-2
CDR3: ASSQAPTGGHRFYGYT

V: TRBV14
size: few
J: TRBJ2-7
CDR3: ASSQGFIRSVASLSYEQY

V: TRBV5-1
size: NA
J: TRBJ2-1
CDR3: ASSWVSSGNYNEQF

V: TRBV12-3/TRBV12-4
size: NA
J: TRBJ2-1
CDR3: ASSLTVGQGSYGAYNEQF

V: TRBV10-3
size: many
J: TRBJ1-4
CDR3: AISESRGRDEKLF

V: TRBV19
size: NA
J: TRBJ1-5
CDR3: ASSIAGDTLNQPQH

V: TRBV7-2
size: many
J: TRBJ2-3
CDR3: ASSIYSGPRGTQY

V: TRBV6-5
size: NA
J: TRBJ1-1
CDR3: ASSYGWDTEAF

V: TRBV12-3/TRBV12-4
size: few
J: TRBJ2-3
CDR3: ASPSGNADTEY

V: TRBV10-3
size: few
J: TRBJ2-1
CDR3: AISLPALTGTTHDEQF

V: TRBV7-2
size: NA
J: TRBJ1-4
CDR3: ASSLGQGNGKLF